Below are 29 T cell receptor beta chains sequenced from a single sample in a study of cytomegalovirus exposure and HLA in healthy donors. The primer mix had 60 Vbeta and 13 Jbeta primers. Profiled with immunoSEQ multiplex PCR; TCRdb holds only in-frame clones, not every one. The sample lists roughly 140,000 clones, over 70% seen once, with over 6.5% in the top ten. Sequencing was done on a sample of PBMCs. These receptors all stem from a man between 35 and 55 years old in good health and CMV-seropositive.

The J gene is TRBJ2-6, the V gene TRBV5-1, with D perhaps TRBD2 (6 bases). The V and J ends lost 6 bases and 3 bases respectively, with 13 bases between them. The germline gives CDR1 SGHRS, CDR2 YFSETQ. The CDR3 extends over 15 amino acids. The CDR3 nucleotides are TGCGCCAGCAACCTGGAGGGAAATGGGGCCAACGTCCTGACTTTC. Translated, it gives CASNLEGNGANVLTF.

The chain is built from TRBV9 and TRBJ2-2, with D possibly matching TRBD1 (6 bases). From germline, CDR1 is SGDLS and CDR2 YYNGEE. V dropped 3 bases and J dropped 5 bases, with 8 bases sitting between them. The length of the CDR3 is 13 residues. CDR3 bases: TGTGCCAGCAGCGAACAGGGTACCGGGGAGCTGTTTTTT. Protein: CASSEQGTGELFF.

The chain combines TRBV9 with TRBJ2-1; D remains unclear. This CDR3 has 15 residues. V lost 2 bases and J lost 8, with 17 bases in between. Germline CDR1 SGDLS, CDR2 YYNGEE. For the CDR3, the DNA is TGTGCCAGCAGCGTCAACAGATTTGATTTCGATGAGCAGTTCTTC. The encoded protein is CASSVNRFDFDEQFF. The full variable domain, its missing parts supplied by reference TRBV9 and TRBJ2-1, is DSGVTQTPKHLITATGQRVTLRCSPRSGDLSVYWYQQSLDQGLQFLIQYYNGEERAKGNILERFSAQQFPDLHSELNLSSLELGDSALYFCASSVNRFDFDEQFFGPGTRLTVL.

The chain uses TRBV28 and TRBJ1-1; D is perhaps TRBD1 (5 bases). The CDR3 runs 13 residues. The ends were cut back, 10 bases at V and 4 bases at J, with 16 bases in the middle. Germline V lookup: CDR1 MDHEN, CDR2 SYDVKM. CDR3 region: CAIPKPGGTEAFF. CDR3 coding DNA: TGTGCCATTCCCAAACCCGGGGGCACTGAAGCTTTCTTT.

This clone was found once. The rearrangement joins TRBV18 to TRBJ2-7, with 10 bases fitting TRBD2. Trimming removed 2 bases from V and 4 bases from J; junction bases left unmatched: 8. This CDR3 comprises 16 residues. CDR1 KGHSH and CDR2 LQKENI come from the germline V gene. The CDR3 here is CASSPIEAGGPYEQYF. The DNA of the CDR3 is TGTGCCAGCTCACCAATTGAAGCGGGAGGGCCGTACGAGCAGTACTTC.

J is TRBJ2-3 and V is TRBV6-5; possible D gene TRBD2, 6 bases. From germline, CDR1 is MNHEY and CDR2 SVGAGI. This CDR3 spans 14 amino acids. Between the trimmed V and J ends, which lost 6 bases and 4 bases, there was a span of 14 bases. CDR3 residues: CASSPTGGADTQYF. The CDR3 DNA reads TGTGCCAGCAGCCCTACGGGCGGGGCAGATACGCAGTATTTT.

The rearrangement uses TRBV7-9 and TRBJ1-1; 10 bases match TRBD1. From germline, CDR1 is SEHNR and CDR2 FQNEAQ (reference sequence). This CDR3 spans 16 amino acids. The ends lost 5 bases at V and 3 bases at J; junction bases unmatched: 9. The CDR3 spells CASSQRQGAVDTEAFF. CDR3 bases: TGTGCCAGCAGCCAACGACAGGGGGCAGTGGACACTGAAGCTTTCTTT.

The V gene is TRBV4-1, the J gene TRBJ2-1; 7 bases match TRBD2. V shed 1 base, J shed 9 bases, and the junction held 3 bases outside the gene matches. The CDR3 is 13 residues long. The V gene's germline CDR1 is MGHRA and CDR2 YSYEKL. Here the CDR3 reads CASSQASGGEQFF. Written as DNA, the CDR3 is TGCGCCAGCAGCCAAGCTTCGGGGGGTGAGCAGTTCTTC.

The V gene is TRBV7-9, the J gene TRBJ1-6; 9 bases fit TRBD1. The germline V gene has CDR1 SEHNR and CDR2 FQNEAQ (reference sequence). V lost 5 bases, J lost 7 bases, and 3 bases stayed unmatched. The CDR3 extends over 14 amino acids. DNA of the CDR3: TGTGCCAGCAGCCCAGACAGGGGGAATTCACCCCTCCACTTT. It encodes CASSPDRGNSPLHF.

V and J are TRBV7-8 and TRBJ1-2, with D possibly matching TRBD1 (5 bases). With 5 bases removed from V and 6 bases from J, the gap between germline ends came to 10 bases. Per the germline V gene, CDR1 is SGHVS and CDR2 is FQNEAQ. The CDR3 length is 12 residues. CDR3 in amino acids: CASSPTGDGYTF. CDR3 nucleotide sequence: TGTGCCAGCAGCCCGACGGGGGATGGCTACACCTTC.

This CDR3 reads CASSFETRGQYF. As DNA, the CDR3 is TGTGCCAGCAGCTTTGAAACCCGGGGGCAGTACTTC. The rearrangement uses TRBV5-6 and TRBJ2-7, with D perhaps matching TRBD2 (5 bases). The V and J ends lost 2 bases and 9 bases respectively, with 12 bases between them. Germline-derived CDR1 and CDR2 are SGHDT and YYEEEE. The length of the CDR3 is 12 residues.

V gene TRBV12-5 combines with J gene TRBJ2-7, with TRBD1 identical over 12 bases. V dropped 1 base and J dropped 3; count of bases not matched to a gene: 10. The CDR3 runs 18 residues. CDR1 LGHNT and CDR2 FRNRAP come from the germline V gene. This chain's CDR3 is CASGLGQGQGAYFYEQYF. The CDR3 nucleotides are TGTGCTAGTGGTTTGGGACAGGGACAGGGGGCGTATTTCTACGAGCAGTACTTC.

The J gene is TRBJ2-1, the V gene TRBV2; TRBD1 aligns across 8 bases. Trimming removed 4 bases from V and 9 bases from J; junction bases left unmatched: 11. This CDR3 has 15 amino acids. The germline CDR1 and CDR2 sequences are SNHLY and FYNNEI. CDR3 residues: CASSVLQGANAEQFF. CDR3 DNA sequence: TGTGCCAGCAGTGTATTGCAGGGGGCGAATGCTGAGCAGTTCTTC.

V gene TRBV11-2 combines with J gene TRBJ1-2; no clear D gene. There are 13 residues in the CDR3. V was shortened by 5 bases and J by 3 bases, with 10 bases between the two germline ends. CDR1 and CDR2 from the germline V gene are SGHAT and FQNNGV. CDR3 amino acids: CASSLPGDYGYTF. Here the CDR3 DNA reads TGTGCCAGCAGCCTCCCGGGTGACTATGGCTACACCTTC.

V gene TRBV7-8 combines with J gene TRBJ2-4; 7 bases fit TRBD1. With V trimmed by 8 bases and J by 1 base, 2 bases remained unmatched. The CDR3 sequence is 13 residues long. Per the germline V gene, CDR1 is SGHVS and CDR2 is FQNEAQ. In DNA form, the CDR3 reads TGTGCCAGCTCACAGGGGGCCAAAAACATTCAGTACTTC. Translating it yields CASSQGAKNIQYF.

The rearrangement links TRBV29-1 to TRBJ2-1; D is unclear. The CDR3 extends over 10 amino acids. Germline CDR1 and CDR2: SQVTM and ANQGSEA. The CDR3 coding sequence is TGCAGTTACAAAGGAGATGAGCAGTTCTTC. Protein sequence: CSYKGDEQFF.

V is TRBV2 and J is TRBJ1-5, with 10 bases matching TRBD1. The CDR3 sequence is 14 residues long. The germline CDR1 and CDR2 sequences are SNHLY and FYNNEI. V dropped 7 bases and J dropped 5; count of bases not matched to a gene: 5. CDR3 bases: TGTGCCAGCAAGGACAGGGGGGTTTATCAGCCCCAGCATTTT. Translating it yields CASKDRGVYQPQHF.

This clone occurred a few times. J is TRBJ1-1 and V is TRBV25-1; TRBD1 aligns across 7 bases. The trim removed 3 bases at V and 2 bases at J, leaving 6 bases unmatched. The V gene's germline CDR1 is MGHDK and CDR2 SYGVNS. The CDR3 contains 15 residues. CDR3 nucleotides: TGTGCCAGCAGTGATCCCGGGACAGTTAACACTGAAGCTTTCTTT. It codes for CASSDPGTVNTEAFF.

As to this clone: A junction boundary mismatches the germline segment, possibly from a read error. This chain links TRBV6-5 with TRBJ2-7, with TRBD1 matching 8 bases. The CDR3 is 13 residues long. Germline CDR1 reads MNHEY; CDR2 reads SVGAGI. The CDR3 coding sequence is TGTGCCAGCAGTTCAACCGACGCGGACAGGGCAAACTTC. As protein: CASSSTDADRANF.

The chain joins TRBV2 to TRBJ2-5; 7 nucleotides line up with TRBD2. The junction had 13 bases not matched to a gene; V was cut back by 7 bases and J by 5 bases. The CDR3 runs 15 residues. Germline lookup yields CDR1 SNHLY and CDR2 FYNNEI. CDR3 bases: TGTGCCAGCAATCCCGGGACTACACATGGGGAGACCCAGTACTTC. Its protein product is CASNPGTTHGETQYF.

This clone appeared a few times. The V gene is TRBV19, the J gene TRBJ1-2; D not certain. This CDR3 has 14 amino acids. The germline CDR1 and CDR2 sequences are LNHDA and SQIVND (reference sequence). The V end lost 7 bases, the J end lost 0 bases, and 12 bases lay between the germline ends. CDR3 region: CASTLGRANYGYTF. The CDR3 DNA reads TGTGCCAGTACCCTGGGGAGAGCTAACTATGGCTACACCTTC.

V is TRBV7-2 and J is TRBJ2-1; TRBD1 agrees at 7 bases. There are 13 residues in the CDR3. Germline V gene sequence: CDR1 SGHTA, CDR2 FQGNSA. J gave up 9 bases and V 2 bases, and 4 bases lay outside the gene matches. This CDR3 is CASSLKGAGEQFF. The CDR3 DNA reads as TGTGCCAGCAGCTTAAAGGGGGCCGGTGAGCAGTTCTTC.

The rearrangement joins TRBV29-1 to TRBJ2-7, with D unclear. The V and J ends lost 0 bases and 2 bases respectively, with 11 bases between them. Germline V CDR1 and CDR2: SQVTM, ANQGSEA. This CDR3 region has 14 residues. CDR3 nucleotide sequence: TGCAGCGTTGAAGATGCGACCGACACCTACGAGCAGTACTTC. It is translated as CSVEDATDTYEQYF.

As to this clone: Relative to the germline gene, one junction end is altered; a read error may explain this. The chain links TRBV7-9 to TRBJ2-3; 10 nucleotides agree with TRBD2. The CDR3 has 14 amino acids. Germline V gives CDR1 SEHNR, CDR2 FQNEAQ (reference sequence). This CDR3 reads CASSVAGGGDTQYF. The CDR3 DNA is TGTGCCAGCAGCGTAGCGGGAGGCGGAGATACGCAGTATTTT.

The J gene is TRBJ2-3, the V gene TRBV27, with D perhaps matching TRBD1 (6 bases). CDR1 and CDR2 (germline): MNHEY, SMNVEV (reference sequence). With 6 bases removed from V and 2 bases from J, the gap between germline ends came to 12 bases. CDR3 length equals 14 residues. For the CDR3, the DNA is TGTGCCAGCAGAAACAGGGCCAACACAGATACGCAGTATTTT. It codes for CASRNRANTDTQYF.

This chain links TRBV6-5 with TRBJ1-2, with 10 bases that match TRBD1. The CDR3 extends over 11 amino acids. The ends lost 8 bases at V and 14 bases at J; junction bases unmatched: 8. Germline CDR1 is MNHEY and CDR2 is SVGAGI. CDR3 DNA sequence: TGTGCCAGCGGGGGTGGGACAGGGGTTACCTTC. Encoded protein: CASGGGTGVTF.

The chain recombines TRBV5-1 with TRBJ2-7; D remains ambiguous. V shed 1 base and J shed 4 bases, with 9 bases lying between them. CDR1 is SGHRS and CDR2 is YFSETQ in the germline V gene. The CDR3 length is 13 residues. The CDR3 region is CASSLSVAYEQYF. The DNA for the CDR3 is TGCGCCAGCAGCTTGTCGGTAGCTTACGAGCAGTACTTC. Full variable domain (remainder filled in from reference TRBV5-1 and TRBJ2-7): KAGVTQTPRYLIKTRGQQVTLSCSPISGHRSVSWYQQTPGQGLQFLFEYFSETQRNKGNFPGRFSGRQFSNSRSEMNVSTLELGDSALYLCASSLSVAYEQYFGPGTRLTVT.

This rearrangement joins TRBV29-1 to TRBJ2-1; 9 bases agree with TRBD2. V lost 5 bases, J lost 4 bases, and 6 bases stayed unmatched. The germline gives CDR1 SQVTM, CDR2 ANQGSEA. The CDR3 has 14 amino acids. The CDR3 spells CSVTSGWNYNEQFF. Here the CDR3 DNA reads TGCAGCGTTACTAGCGGGTGGAATTACAATGAGCAGTTCTTC.

The rearrangement links TRBV7-8 to TRBJ2-7; 11 bases are shared with TRBD1. The V segment lost 5 bases and the J segment 4 bases; nucleotides outside the gene matches: 10. Germline V lookup: CDR1 SGHVS, CDR2 FQNEAQ. This CDR3 is built from 16 residues. For the CDR3, the DNA is TGTGCCAGCAGCCCAACCGGGACAGGGGGGTGGTACGAGCAGTACTTC. It yields the protein CASSPTGTGGWYEQYF.